Listed below are T cell receptor beta chains from one sample, sequenced in a study of blood T cell repertoires in COVID-19. Profiled with immunoSEQ multiplex PCR; TCRdb holds only in-frame clones, not every one. The profile shows 150,000 to 200,000 clones, around 87% of them singletons. The sequenced sample consisted of PBMCs or T cells enriched from blood (not recorded which). The receptor set was obtained from a woman aged 45-65 years who had recovered from COVID-19. Each CDR3 is given with its conserved first and last residue. D genes are given only for firm matches. Where a row states a size, it is once, few, many or the class of an expanded clone; other rows omit it.

d_call j_call clone_size v_call cdr3_aa cdr3_nt
- TRBJ2-2 - TRBV4-2 CASSQVLRQITGELFF TGTGCCAGCAGCCAAGTTCTAAGACAGATCACCGGGGAGCTGTTTTTT
- TRBJ1-2 - TRBV7-9 CASSLVGVGGNGYTF TGTGCCAGCAGCTTAGTTGGGGTAGGAGGAAATGGCTACACCTTC
- TRBJ2-1 - TRBV5-6 CASSKTSPNEQFF TGTGCCAGCAGCAAGACTAGTCCCAATGAGCAGTTCTTC
TRBD1 TRBJ1-4 - TRBV18 CASSEGTGRNEKLFF TGTGCCAGCTCAGAGGGGACAGGGAGGAATGAAAAACTGTTTTTT
TRBD1 TRBJ1-5 few TRBV4-1 CASSQVGGIGNQPQHF TGCGCCAGCAGCCAAGTAGGGGGCATTGGCAATCAGCCCCAGCATTTT
- TRBJ2-7 few TRBV19 CASSRAIEYEQYF TGTGCCAGTAGTAGGGCCATCGAATACGAGCAGTACTTC
- TRBJ2-1 - TRBV1 CTSCQWGGDNEQFF TGCACCAGCTGCCAATGGGGGGGGGACAATGAGCAGTTCTTC
TRBD1 TRBJ1-1 - TRBV6-5 CASSSDRATEAFF TGTGCCAGCAGTTCGGACAGGGCCACTGAAGCTTTCTTT
- TRBJ1-2 - TRBV12-2 CASRPPGDSVNYGYTF TGTGCAAGTCGCCCTCCGGGGGACAGCGTTAACTATGGCTACACCTTC
TRBD1 TRBJ2-1 few TRBV6-6 CASRRQTGTGVRNEQFF TGTGCCAGCAGGCGACAAACCGGGACAGGGGTTCGGAATGAGCAGTTCTTC
TRBD2 TRBJ2-1 - TRBV7-9 CASSLGTSGINEQFF TGTGCCAGCAGCTTAGGGACTAGCGGTATCAATGAGCAGTTCTTC
TRBD2 TRBJ2-1 - TRBV5-1 CASSHPLAGDSYSYNEQFF TGCGCCAGCAGCCATCCTCTAGCGGGGGACTCCTACTCCTACAATGAGCAGTTCTTC
TRBD2 TRBJ2-2 - TRBV4-2 CASSQTPGLAGGELFF TGTGCCAGCAGCCAAACACCGGGACTAGCGGGCGGGGAGCTGTTTTTT
TRBD1 TRBJ1-1 - TRBV25-1 CASSDQGTGDTEAFF TGTGCCAGCAGTGACCAAGGGACAGGGGATACTGAAGCTTTCTTT
TRBD2 TRBJ2-7 - TRBV30 CAWARGGASYEQYF TGTGCCTGGGCCCGCGGGGGGGCCTCCTACGAGCAGTACTTC
TRBD1 TRBJ1-2 - TRBV3-1/TRBV3-2 CASSQDWGDRGGGYTF TGTGCCAGCAGCCAAGACTGGGGGGACAGGGGTGGAGGCTACACCTTC
- TRBJ2-6 - TRBV11-3 CASSPSGANVLTF TGTGCCAGCAGCCCTTCTGGGGCCAACGTCCTGACTTTC
- TRBJ1-2 - TRBV10-3 CAISESSVNYGYTF TGTGCCATCAGTGAGTCGAGTGTAAACTATGGCTACACCTTC
- TRBJ2-1 - TRBV7-2 CASSPPGVSEQFF TGTGCCAGCAGCCCACCAGGGGTTAGTGAGCAGTTCTTC
TRBD2 TRBJ2-4 - TRBV6-5 CASSYYFRGGAGIQYF TGTGCCAGCAGTTACTACTTCCGCGGGGGGGCAGGCATTCAGTACTTC
- TRBJ1-4 - TRBV30 CAWSVTDTHNEKLFF TGTGCCTGGAGTGTAACCGACACTCATAATGAAAAACTGTTTTTT
- TRBJ2-3 - TRBV18 CASSPVGSTDTQYF TGTGCCAGCTCACCCGTCGGGAGCACAGATACGCAGTATTTT
- TRBJ1-1 - TRBV18 CASSPLQNTEAFF TGTGCCAGCTCACCACTCCAGAACACTGAAGCTTTCTTT
- TRBJ1-1 - TRBV6-5 CASSQISNTEAFF TGTGCCAGCAGTCAGATTTCGAACACTGAAGCTTTCTTT
TRBD1 TRBJ1-5 - TRBV24-1 CATSAQGAFNQPQHF TGTGCCACCAGTGCTCAGGGGGCCTTCAATCAGCCCCAGCATTTT
TRBD1 TRBJ2-6 - TRBV4-2 CASSQLPGQGNGANVLTF TGTGCCAGCAGCCAACTTCCGGGACAGGGGAATGGGGCCAACGTCCTGACTTTC
- TRBJ1-3 - TRBV27 CASSFRGPHSGNTIYF TGTGCCAGCAGTTTCAGGGGACCCCACTCTGGAAACACCATATATTTT
- TRBJ1-1 few TRBV27 CASSIGHATEAFF TGTGCCAGCAGCATAGGACATGCCACTGAAGCTTTCTTT
TRBD1 TRBJ1-1 - TRBV3-1/TRBV3-2 CASSQHAGTAPNTEAFF TGTGCCAGCAGCCAACACGCCGGGACAGCCCCTAACACTGAAGCTTTCTTT
TRBD2 TRBJ2-1 - TRBV19 CASSIRGSSYNEQFF TGTGCCAGTAGTATCCGCGGGAGCTCCTACAATGAGCAGTTCTTC
TRBD2 TRBJ2-3 - TRBV9 CASSLAGGRTDTQYF TGTGCCAGCAGCTTAGCGGGGGGTCGCACAGATACGCAGTATTTT
- TRBJ1-6 - TRBV6-1 CASSEGRGNSPLHF TGTGCCAGCAGTGAAGGCAGGGGCAATTCACCCCTCCACTTT
TRBD1 TRBJ1-1 - TRBV5-4 CASRPTGGITEAFF TGTGCCAGCAGGCCGACAGGGGGCATCACTGAAGCTTTCTTT
TRBD2 TRBJ2-3 - TRBV3-1/TRBV3-2 CASSQTGLALGTQYF TGTGCCAGCAGCCAAACTGGACTAGCGCTGGGTACGCAGTATTTT
TRBD1 TRBJ2-2 - TRBV19 CASSNVGQRTGELFF TGTGCCAGTAGTAACGTGGGACAGCGCACCGGGGAGCTGTTTTTT
TRBD1 TRBJ2-7 - TRBV11-3 CASSKGQGAYEQYF TGTGCCAGCAGCAAAGGACAGGGGGCATACGAGCAGTACTTC
- TRBJ1-4 few TRBV7-2 CASSLTGHPEKLFF TGTGCCAGCAGCTTAACGGGACACCCCGAAAAACTGTTTTTT
TRBD2 TRBJ2-5 medium-sized TRBV9 CASSVGISGGLGETQYF TGTGCCAGCAGCGTAGGGATCAGCGGGGGCCTTGGGGAGACCCAGTACTTC
- TRBJ2-7 - TRBV5-1 CASSFGNRVVEQYF TGCGCCAGCAGCTTTGGAAACAGGGTCGTTGAGCAGTACTTC
- TRBJ2-3 - TRBV24-1 CATSAHTGTGDTQYF TGTGCCACCAGTGCCCACACAGGGACGGGGGATACGCAGTATTTT
- TRBJ1-6 - TRBV7-2 CASSFGGDNSPLHF TGTGCCAGCAGCTTCGGGGGGGATAATTCACCCCTCCACTTT
TRBD2 TRBJ2-1 once TRBV4-2 CASRVGGADNEQFF TGTGCCAGCAGGGTCGGGGGGGCCGACAATGAGCAGTTCTTC
- TRBJ1-1 - TRBV3-1/TRBV3-2 CASSPTGQGFEAFF TGTGCCAGCAGCCCTACGGGACAAGGATTTGAAGCTTTCTTT
- TRBJ2-7 many TRBV13 CASSLTGNSYEQYF TGTGCCAGCAGCTTAACAGGGAATTCCTACGAGCAGTACTTC
- TRBJ2-7 - TRBV18 CASSLLTGHEQYF TGTGCCAGCTCACTCTTGACAGGCCACGAGCAGTACTTC
- TRBJ1-2 - TRBV30 CAWRTTGLSGYTF TGTGCCTGGAGGACCACAGGGCTAAGTGGCTACACCTTC
- TRBJ1-6 - TRBV19 CASTPRTENSPLHF TGTGCCAGTACCCCCCGGACAGAGAATTCACCCCTCCACTTT